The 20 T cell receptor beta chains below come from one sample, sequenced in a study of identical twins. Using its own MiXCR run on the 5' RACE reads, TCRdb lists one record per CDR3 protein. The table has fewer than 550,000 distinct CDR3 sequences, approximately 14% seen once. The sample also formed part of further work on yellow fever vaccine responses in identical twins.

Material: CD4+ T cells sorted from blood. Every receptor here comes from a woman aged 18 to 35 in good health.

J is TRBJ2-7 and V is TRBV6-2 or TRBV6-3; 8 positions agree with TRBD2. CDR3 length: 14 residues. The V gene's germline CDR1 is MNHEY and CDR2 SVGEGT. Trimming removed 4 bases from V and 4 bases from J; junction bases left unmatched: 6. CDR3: CASSSTSGFYEQYV. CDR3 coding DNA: TGTGCCAGCAGTTCAACTAGCGGTTTTTACGAGCAGTACGTC.

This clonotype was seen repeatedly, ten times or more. The CDR3 DNA sequence: TGTGCCATCAATCGACAGGGGCCTCTGGGTGGCTACACCTTC. Translating it yields CAINRQGPLGGYTF. The chain carries TRBV10-3 and TRBJ1-2; the match to TRBD1 covers 8 bases. Germline V lookup: CDR1 ENHRY, CDR2 SYGVKD. V lost 7 bases and J lost 7; bases outside the gene matches: 11. CDR3 length: 14 amino acids.

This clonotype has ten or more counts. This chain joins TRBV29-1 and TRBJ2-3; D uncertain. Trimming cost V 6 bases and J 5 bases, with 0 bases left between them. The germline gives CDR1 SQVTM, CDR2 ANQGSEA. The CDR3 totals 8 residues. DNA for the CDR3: TGCAGCGTAGATACGCAGTATTTT. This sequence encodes CSVDTQYF.

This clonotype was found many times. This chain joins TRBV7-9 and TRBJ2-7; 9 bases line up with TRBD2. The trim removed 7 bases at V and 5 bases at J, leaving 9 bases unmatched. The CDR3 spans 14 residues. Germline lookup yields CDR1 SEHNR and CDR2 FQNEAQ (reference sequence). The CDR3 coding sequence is TGTGCCAGCATTTTAGCGGGAGCGAGGGACGAGCAGTACTTC. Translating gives CASILAGARDEQYF.

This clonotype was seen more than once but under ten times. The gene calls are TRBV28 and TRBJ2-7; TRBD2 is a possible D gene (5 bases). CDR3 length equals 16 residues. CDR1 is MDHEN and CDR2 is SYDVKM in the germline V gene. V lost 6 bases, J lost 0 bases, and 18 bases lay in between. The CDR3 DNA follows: TGTGCCAGCAGCCTAAGGAGGCAACCTAGCTCCTACGAGCAGTACTTC. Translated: CASSLRRQPSSYEQYF.

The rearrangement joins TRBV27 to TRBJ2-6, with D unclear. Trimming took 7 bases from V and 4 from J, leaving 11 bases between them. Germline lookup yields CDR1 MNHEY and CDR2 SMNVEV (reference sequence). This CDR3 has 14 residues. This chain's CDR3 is CASKLGWGANVLTF. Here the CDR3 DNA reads TGTGCCAGCAAGTTGGGGTGGGGGGCCAACGTCCTGACTTTC.

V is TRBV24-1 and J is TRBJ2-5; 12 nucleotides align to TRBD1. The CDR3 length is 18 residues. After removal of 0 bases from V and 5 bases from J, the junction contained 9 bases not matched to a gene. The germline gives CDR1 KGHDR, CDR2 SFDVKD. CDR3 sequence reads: CATSDLKRGQGAAETQYF. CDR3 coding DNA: TGTGCCACCAGTGATTTGAAGAGGGGACAGGGGGCCGCGGAGACCCAGTACTTC.

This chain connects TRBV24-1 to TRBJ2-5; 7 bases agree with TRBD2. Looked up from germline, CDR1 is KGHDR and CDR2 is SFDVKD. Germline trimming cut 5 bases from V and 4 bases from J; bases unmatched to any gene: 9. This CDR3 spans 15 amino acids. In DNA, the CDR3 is TGTGCCACCAGTGCCCCGGCGGGAGTTGGAGAGACCCAGTACTTC. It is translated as CATSAPAGVGETQYF.

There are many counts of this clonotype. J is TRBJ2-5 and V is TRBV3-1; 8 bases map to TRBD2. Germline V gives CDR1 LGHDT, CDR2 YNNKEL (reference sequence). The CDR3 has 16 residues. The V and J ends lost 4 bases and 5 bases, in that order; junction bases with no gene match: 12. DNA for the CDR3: TGTGCCAGCAGCCCCTTCCGGCGGGGGGTAGTTGAGACCCAGTACTTC. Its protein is CASSPFRRGVVETQYF.

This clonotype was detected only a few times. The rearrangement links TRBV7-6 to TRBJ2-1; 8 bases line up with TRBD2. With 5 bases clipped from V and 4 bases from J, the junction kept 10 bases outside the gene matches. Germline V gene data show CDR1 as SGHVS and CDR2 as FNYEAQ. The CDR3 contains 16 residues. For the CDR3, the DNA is TGTGCCAGCAGCGCGCTTAGCGGGAAGGGATACAATGAGCAGTTCTTC. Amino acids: CASSALSGKGYNEQFF.

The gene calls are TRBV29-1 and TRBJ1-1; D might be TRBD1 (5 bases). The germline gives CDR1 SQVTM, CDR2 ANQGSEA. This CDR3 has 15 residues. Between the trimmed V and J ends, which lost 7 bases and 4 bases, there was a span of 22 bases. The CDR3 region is CSGTPGTGGVTEAFF. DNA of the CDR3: TGCAGCGGAACTCCCGGGACGGGCGGGGTCACTGAAGCTTTCTTT.

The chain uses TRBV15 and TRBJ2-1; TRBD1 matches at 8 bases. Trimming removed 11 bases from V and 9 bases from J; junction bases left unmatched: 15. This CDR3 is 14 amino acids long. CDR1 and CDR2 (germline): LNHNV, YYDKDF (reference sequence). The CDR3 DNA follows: TGTGCCTCCCGCGAAGGACAGGGCTCCAGTGAGCAGTTCTTC. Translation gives CASREGQGSSEQFF.

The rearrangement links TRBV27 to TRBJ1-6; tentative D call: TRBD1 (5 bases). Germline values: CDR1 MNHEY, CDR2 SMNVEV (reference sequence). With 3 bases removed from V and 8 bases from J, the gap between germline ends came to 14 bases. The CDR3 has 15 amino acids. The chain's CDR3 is CASSFSNRLDSPLHF. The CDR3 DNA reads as TGTGCCAGCAGTTTTTCGAACAGGTTGGATTCACCCCTCCACTTT.

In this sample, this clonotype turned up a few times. CDR3 nucleotide sequence: TGCAGTGCCGAGCGGGACCCTCCGGGGAATGAGCAGTTCTTC. It is translated as CSAERDPPGNEQFF. The V call is TRBV20-1, the J call TRBJ2-1; 7 bases map to TRBD2. V shed 6 bases, J shed 7 bases, and the junction held 12 bases outside the gene matches. The CDR3 is 14 amino acids. Germline V gene sequence: CDR1 DFQATT, CDR2 SNEGSKA (reference sequence).

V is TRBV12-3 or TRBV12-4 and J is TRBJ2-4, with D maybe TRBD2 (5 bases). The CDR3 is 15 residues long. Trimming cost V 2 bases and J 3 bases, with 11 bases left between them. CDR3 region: CASSLLGGYKNIQYF. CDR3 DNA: TGTGCCAGCAGTTTACTTGGAGGTTACAAAAACATTCAGTACTTC.

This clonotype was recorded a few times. As DNA, the CDR3 is TGCGCCAGCGGTGCCCATAAGCCAGGGGGTAGCACAGATACGCAGTATTTT. It codes for CASGAHKPGGSTDTQYF. The chain recombines TRBV5-1 with TRBJ2-3; 7 positions match TRBD1. This CDR3 spans 17 amino acids. Germline V lookup: CDR1 SGHRS, CDR2 YFSETQ. Trimming at V came to 7 bases and at J to 0 bases, leaving 14 bases not matched to a gene.

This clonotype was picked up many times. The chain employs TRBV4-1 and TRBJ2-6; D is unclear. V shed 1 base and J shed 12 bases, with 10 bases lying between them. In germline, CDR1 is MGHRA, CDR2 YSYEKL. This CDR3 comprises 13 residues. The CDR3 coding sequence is TGCGCCAGCAGCCAAGCCCGGCCCGGCGTCCTGACTTTC. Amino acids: CASSQARPGVLTF.

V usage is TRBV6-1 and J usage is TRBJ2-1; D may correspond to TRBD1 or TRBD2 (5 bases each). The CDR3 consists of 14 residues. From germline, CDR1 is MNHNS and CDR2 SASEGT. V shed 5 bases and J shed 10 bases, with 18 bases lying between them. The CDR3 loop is CASSRPGRPKEQFF. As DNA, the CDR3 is TGTGCCAGCAGTAGACCGGGACGACCCAAGGAGCAGTTCTTC.

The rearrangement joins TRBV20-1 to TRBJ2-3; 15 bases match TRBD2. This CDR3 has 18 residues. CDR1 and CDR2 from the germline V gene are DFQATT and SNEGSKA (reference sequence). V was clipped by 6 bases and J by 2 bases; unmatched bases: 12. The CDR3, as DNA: TGCAGTGCCGCGGGACTAGCGGGAGGCTCGGGTTACACAGATACGCAGTATTTT. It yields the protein CSAAGLAGGSGYTDTQYF.

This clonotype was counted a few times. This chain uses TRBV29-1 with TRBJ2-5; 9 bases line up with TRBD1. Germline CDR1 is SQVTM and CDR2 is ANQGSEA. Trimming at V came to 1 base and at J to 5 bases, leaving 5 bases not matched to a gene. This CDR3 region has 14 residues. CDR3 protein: CSVEGRTGVETQYF. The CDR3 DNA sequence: TGCAGCGTTGAAGGGCGGACAGGGGTTGAGACCCAGTACTTC.